The clone carrying this T cell receptor (beta chain) was detected only once. What it binds is unknown. The source of the sample is a study of graft-versus-host responses after intestinal transplantation. Study-level background: Among the recipients, transplants were multivisceral, liver-intestinal, or isolated intestinal. Study-wide findings and caveats: Detection of GvH clones occurred in recipient marrow, and some had their first appearance in ileum or blood. Early HvG declines after transplant were associated with peak circulating GvH clone levels.

Profiling relied on immunoSEQ multiplex PCR, and the TCRdb table lists in-frame clones only, not all of them. This sample yields under 50,000 clones, of which nearly 90% are seen a single time; around 6.8% belongs to the top ten. The germline gives CDR1 LGHNT, CDR2 FRNRAP. There are 19 residues in the CDR3. The V and J ends lost 3 bases and 1 base, in that order; junction bases with no gene match: 16. The input for sequencing was PBMCs, taken about nine months after transplant. The chain carries TRBV12-5 and TRBJ1-2; 8 nucleotides line up with TRBD1. The TCR comes from a human patient who received an intestinal transplant, so some T cells may come from the graft donor. The CDR3 is CASGLDPLDRGTINYGYTF. The CDR3 DNA reads TGTGCTAGTGGTTTAGACCCGCTTGACAGGGGTACTATTAACTATGGCTACACCTTC.